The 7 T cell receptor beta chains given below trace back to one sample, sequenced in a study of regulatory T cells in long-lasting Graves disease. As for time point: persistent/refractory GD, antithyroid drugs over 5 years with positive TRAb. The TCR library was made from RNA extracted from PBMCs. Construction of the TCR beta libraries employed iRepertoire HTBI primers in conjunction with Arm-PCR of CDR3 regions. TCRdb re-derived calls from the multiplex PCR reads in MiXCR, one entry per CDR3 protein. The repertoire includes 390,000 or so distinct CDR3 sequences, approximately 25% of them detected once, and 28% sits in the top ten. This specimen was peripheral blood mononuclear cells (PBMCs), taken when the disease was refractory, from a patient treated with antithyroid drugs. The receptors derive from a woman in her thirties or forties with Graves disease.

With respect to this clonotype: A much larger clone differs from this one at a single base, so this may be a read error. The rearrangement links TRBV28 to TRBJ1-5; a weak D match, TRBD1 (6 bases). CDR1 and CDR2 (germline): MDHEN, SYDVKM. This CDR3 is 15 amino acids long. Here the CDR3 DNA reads TGTGCCAGCAGTTTATCTGTGGAAGGACAGCAGCCCCGGCATTTT. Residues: CASSLSVEGQQPRHF.

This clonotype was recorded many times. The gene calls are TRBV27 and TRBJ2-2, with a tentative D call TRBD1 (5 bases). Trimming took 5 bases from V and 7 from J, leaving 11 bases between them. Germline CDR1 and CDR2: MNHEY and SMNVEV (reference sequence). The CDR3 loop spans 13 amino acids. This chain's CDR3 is CASSPGANGELFF. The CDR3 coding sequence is TGTGCCAGCAGTCCTGGGGCGAACGGGGAGCTGTTTTTT.

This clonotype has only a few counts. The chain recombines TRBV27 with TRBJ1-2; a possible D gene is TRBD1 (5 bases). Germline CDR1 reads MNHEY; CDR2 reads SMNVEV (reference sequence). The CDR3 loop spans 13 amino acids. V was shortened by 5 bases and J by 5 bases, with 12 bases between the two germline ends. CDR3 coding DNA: TGTGCCAGCAGTGGGGAGGGGAGATATGGCTACACCTTC. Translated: CASSGEGRYGYTF.

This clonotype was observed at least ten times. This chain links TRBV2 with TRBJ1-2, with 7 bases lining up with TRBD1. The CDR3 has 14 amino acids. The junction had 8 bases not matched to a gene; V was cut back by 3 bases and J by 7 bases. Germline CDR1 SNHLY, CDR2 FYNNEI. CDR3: CASSEIQGIGGYTF. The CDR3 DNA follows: TGTGCCAGCAGTGAGATACAGGGGATTGGTGGCTACACCTTC.

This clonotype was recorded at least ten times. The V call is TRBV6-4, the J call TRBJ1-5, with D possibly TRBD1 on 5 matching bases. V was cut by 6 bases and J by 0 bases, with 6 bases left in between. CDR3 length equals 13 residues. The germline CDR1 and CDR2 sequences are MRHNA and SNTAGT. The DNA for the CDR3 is TGTGCCAGCAGGACAGATAGCAATCAGCCCCAGCATTTT. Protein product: CASRTDSNQPQHF.

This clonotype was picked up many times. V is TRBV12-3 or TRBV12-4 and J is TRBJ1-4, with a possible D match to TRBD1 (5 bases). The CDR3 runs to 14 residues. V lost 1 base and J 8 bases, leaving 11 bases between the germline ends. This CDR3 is CASSLEGVEEKLFF. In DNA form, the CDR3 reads TGTGCCAGCAGTTTAGAAGGGGTCGAAGAAAAACTGTTTTTT.

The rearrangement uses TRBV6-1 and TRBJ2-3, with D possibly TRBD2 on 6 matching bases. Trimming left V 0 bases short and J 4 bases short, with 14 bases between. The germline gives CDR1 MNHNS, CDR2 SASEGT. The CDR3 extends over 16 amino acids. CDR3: CASSEAPGTGADTQYF. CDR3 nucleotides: TGTGCCAGCAGTGAAGCGCCGGGGACTGGGGCAGATACGCAGTATTTT.